A single sample is the source of the 20 T cell receptor beta chains below, sequenced in a study of post-analysis software for immune sequencing data. General study points: There were a few TRBV segments more frequent in patients than controls, and TRBV5-6, TRBV5-1 and TRBV20-1 were among them.

No antigen is known for these receptors. Included in the TCR beta cDNA libraries were unique molecular identifiers. TCRdb ran MiXCR on the PCR reads and lists one entry per CDR3 protein. The table has fewer than 850,000 distinct CDR3 sequences, 25% to 30% seen once; the top ten hold roughly 0.54%. Input material: blood. These receptors were taken from a girl aged 10-17 years with multiple sclerosis.

This clonotype was seen many times. V gene TRBV20-1 combines with J gene TRBJ2-1, with D hard to call. Trimming took off 0 bases at V and 6 bases at J, with 12 bases between the two ends. CDR3 length equals 14 residues. CDR1 DFQATT and CDR2 SNEGSKA come from the germline V gene (reference sequence). CDR3 sequence reads: CSARDIRHLNEQFF. The CDR3 DNA is TGCAGTGCTAGAGATATACGACACCTCAATGAGCAGTTCTTC.

V is TRBV5-1 and J is TRBJ2-7, with 9 positions matching TRBD2. V lost 2 bases and J lost 3; bases outside the gene matches: 6. The CDR3 has 15 amino acids. Germline CDR1 and CDR2: SGHRS and YFSETQ. This CDR3 is CASSFWTSENYEQYF. DNA of the CDR3: TGCGCCAGCAGCTTCTGGACTAGCGAGAACTACGAGCAGTACTTC.

This clonotype was counted between two and nine times. The CDR3 bases are TGTGCCAGCAAGGGACAGGAAACCTTTGGGGAGCAGTACTTC. Translated: CASKGQETFGEQYF. The chain is built from TRBV2 and TRBJ2-7; 8 bases agree with TRBD1. Unmatched junction bases numbered 12, after V lost 7 bases and J lost 7 bases. The germline V gene has CDR1 SNHLY and CDR2 FYNNEI. CDR3 length equals 14 residues.

The chain joins TRBV3-1 to TRBJ2-3, with TRBD2 matching 9 bases. Germline loops: CDR1 LGHDT, CDR2 YNNKEL (reference sequence). There are 17 residues in the CDR3. V was clipped by 0 bases and J by 4 bases; unmatched bases: 8. In DNA, the CDR3 is TGTGCCAGCAGCCAAGAGAGGCGCGGGAGGGCTTCAGATACGCAGTATTTT. It codes for CASSQERRGRASDTQYF.

This chain connects TRBV4-1 to TRBJ1-2; D not resolved. The germline V gene encodes CDR1 MGHRA and CDR2 YSYEKL. The CDR3 has 15 amino acids. The V end was cut by 0 bases, the J end by 4 bases, with 12 bases between. CDR3 sequence reads: CASSQDREGVYGYTF. The CDR3 bases are TGCGCCAGCAGCCAAGATAGGGAGGGAGTCTATGGCTACACCTTC.

This clonotype was found a few times. The rearrangement uses TRBV27 and TRBJ2-1; TRBD2 aligns across 7 bases. The ends lost 4 bases at V and 0 bases at J; junction bases unmatched: 3. CDR1 MNHEY and CDR2 SMNVEV come from the germline V gene (reference sequence). The CDR3 runs to 15 residues. CDR3 DNA sequence: TGTGCCAGCAGTTGGGAGGGCCACTCCTACAATGAGCAGTTCTTC. Residues: CASSWEGHSYNEQFF.

The chain joins TRBV7-2 to TRBJ2-7, with 11 bases matching TRBD2. The germline CDR1 and CDR2 sequences are SGHTA and FQGNSA. V lost 3 bases, J lost 2 bases, and 3 bases stayed unmatched. This CDR3 is built from 15 residues. CDR3 sequence reads: CASSLLAGGAYEQYF. CDR3 bases: TGTGCCAGCAGCTTGCTAGCGGGAGGCGCCTACGAGCAGTACTTC. Variable domain in full (rest from reference TRBV7-2 and TRBJ2-7): GAGVSQSPSNKVTEKGKDVELRCDPISGHTALYWYRQSLGQGLEFLIYFQGNSAPDKSGLPSDRFSAERTGGSVSTLTIQRTQQEDSAVYLCASSLLAGGAYEQYFGPGTRLTVT.

The V call is TRBV2, the J call TRBJ2-7, with no clear D. CDR3 size: 12 residues. Trimming left V 4 bases short and J 10 bases short, with 14 bases between. The germline V gene encodes CDR1 SNHLY and CDR2 FYNNEI. CDR3 loop: CASSGVATFQYF. The CDR3 DNA reads TGTGCCAGCAGTGGGGTAGCCACGTTTCAGTACTTC.

J is TRBJ2-5 and V is TRBV7-2; D is perhaps TRBD1 or TRBD2 (6 bases each). The CDR3 extends over 15 amino acids. V was shortened by 5 bases and J by 5 bases, with 18 bases between the two germline ends. The germline V gene has CDR1 SGHTA and CDR2 FQGNSA. The CDR3 nucleotides read TGTGCCAGCAGCGGTTGGGGGGCGTCCGGGGAGACCCAGTACTTC. It is translated as CASSGWGASGETQYF. Drawing the rest from reference TRBV7-2 and TRBJ2-5, the complete variable domain is GAGVSQSPSNKVTEKGKDVELRCDPISGHTALYWYRQSLGQGLEFLIYFQGNSAPDKSGLPSDRFSAERTGGSVSTLTIQRTQQEDSAVYLCASSGWGASGETQYFGPGTRLLVL.

Only a few counts were recorded for this clonotype. The genes are TRBV20-1 and TRBJ2-4, with 8 bases lining up with TRBD2. Losses at the gene ends were 1 base for V and 4 bases for J; bases not matched to a gene: 3. This CDR3 has 14 amino acids. The germline CDR1 and CDR2 sequences are DFQATT and SNEGSKA (reference sequence). Here the CDR3 DNA reads TGCAGTGCTAGAGGTGGGACTAGTAAAAACATTCAGTACTTC. Translated: CSARGGTSKNIQYF.

This clonotype was picked up a small number of times. CDR3 protein: CAISDPTREQFF. The CDR3 nucleotides are TGTGCCATCAGTGACCCGACAAGGGAGCAGTTCTTC. The chain joins TRBV10-3 to TRBJ2-1; D is uncertain. CDR1 ENHRY and CDR2 SYGVKD come from the germline V gene. V lost 3 bases and J 10 bases, leaving 10 bases between the germline ends. This CDR3 comprises 12 residues.

The genes are TRBV5-1 and TRBJ1-1; tentatively, D is TRBD1 (5 bases). The ends were cut back, 7 bases at V and 1 base at J, with 14 bases in the middle. This CDR3 is 14 amino acids long. CDR1 SGHRS and CDR2 YFSETQ come from the germline V gene. CDR3 sequence: CASSQGAENTEAFF. The CDR3 DNA follows: TGCGCCAGCTCCCAGGGCGCTGAGAACACTGAAGCTTTCTTT.

This chain connects TRBV20-1 to TRBJ2-1; TRBD2 aligns across 10 bases. The CDR3 is 15 amino acids. V was clipped by 5 bases and J by 0 bases; unmatched bases: 4. The V gene's germline CDR1 is DFQATT and CDR2 SNEGSKA (reference sequence). The CDR3 sequence: CSAGSSGSSYNEQFF. The CDR3 region has the DNA TGCAGTGCTGGCTCTAGCGGGAGCTCCTACAATGAGCAGTTCTTC.

The chain is built from TRBV6-6 and TRBJ1-5; D uncertain. The germline V and J ends were trimmed by 7 bases and 0 bases, with 13 bases remaining between them. This CDR3 comprises 15 residues. Germline CDR1 reads MNHNY; CDR2 reads SVGAGI (reference sequence). The CDR3 coding sequence is TGTGCCAGCACCCCTGAGGGAATTAGCAATCAGCCCCAGCATTTT. Its translation is CASTPEGISNQPQHF.

The sample holds a few counts of this clonotype. The rearrangement uses TRBV15 and TRBJ1-2, with D uncertain. The V gene's germline CDR1 is LNHNV and CDR2 YYDKDF (reference sequence). The CDR3 totals 16 residues. V was clipped by 1 base and J by 5 bases, with 17 bases between them. The CDR3 coding sequence is TGTGCCACCAGCAGAGCGGCCAGCGGCTTATTTTATGGCTACACCTTC. It is translated as CATSRAASGLFYGYTF. The complete variable domain, with remaining parts taken from reference TRBV15 and TRBJ1-2, reads DAMVIQNPRYQVTQFGKPVTLSCSQTLNHNVMYWYQQKSSQAPKLLFHYYDKDFNNEADTPDNFQSRRPNTSFCFLDIRSPGLGDTAMYLCATSRAASGLFYGYTFGSGTRLTVV.

Regarding this clonotype: Relative to the germline gene, one junction end is altered; a read error may explain this. The chain combines TRBV20-1 with TRBJ2-1; perhaps TRBD2 as D (6 bases). CDR3 length: 15 amino acids. CDR1 is DFQATT, CDR2 SNEGSKA, per germline (reference sequence). The CDR3 sequence: CSAPGAGDSYNGQFF. CDR3 bases: TGCAGTGCCCCCGGTGCTGGGGACTCCTACAATGGGCAGTTCTTC.

This clonotype occurred a few times. The chain has TRBV4-1 and TRBJ2-5; D gene unclear. Germline CDR1 and CDR2: MGHRA and YSYEKL. The CDR3 loop spans 14 amino acids. With 1 base removed from V and 4 bases from J, the gap between germline ends came to 10 bases. The CDR3 DNA follows: TGCGCCAGCAGCCAAGTGGCCGCCACAGAGACCCAGTACTTC. It is translated as CASSQVAATETQYF.

The CDR3 loop is CASSYSTGGRRTEAFF. The CDR3 coding sequence is TGTGCCAGCAGTTACTCAACAGGGGGAAGAAGGACTGAAGCTTTCTTT. The chain links TRBV6-5 to TRBJ1-1, with 8 bases fitting TRBD1. There are 16 residues in the CDR3. V lost 0 bases and J lost 5; bases outside the gene matches: 8. Per the germline V gene, CDR1 is MNHEY and CDR2 is SVGAGI.

This clonotype was seen a handful of times. CDR3 sequence reads: CASTLLRGSQETQYF. CDR3 nucleotide sequence: TGTGCCAGCACCCTTTTGAGGGGCAGCCAAGAGACCCAGTACTTC. This chain connects TRBV25-1 to TRBJ2-5; D assignment may be TRBD1 or TRBD2 (5 bases each). Trimming left V 7 bases short and J 1 base short, with 16 bases between. The CDR3 has 15 amino acids. Per germline, CDR1 MGHDK and CDR2 SYGVNS.

This clonotype was detected a few times. The V and J genes are TRBV7-9 and TRBJ2-5; D not certain. Germline lookup yields CDR1 SEHNR and CDR2 FQNEAQ (reference sequence). CDR3 length: 16 residues. V lost 2 bases and J lost 5, with 18 bases in between. Here the CDR3 reads CASSLSDRVRWETQYF. Here the CDR3 DNA reads TGTGCCAGCAGCTTAAGTGACCGCGTCCGATGGGAGACCCAGTACTTC.